A selection of T cell receptor beta chains follows, all from one sample in a study of graft-versus-host responses after intestinal transplantation. Sequenced by immunoSEQ multiplex PCR; TCRdb stores in-frame clones only, minus some. Found here are roughly 90,000 clones, around 89% of them singletons; the top ten hold more than 0.25%. The antigens for these receptors are not known. Specimen: unstimulated CD4+ T cells sorted from spleen or lymph node cells, collected before transplant. The source is a human donor who was the organ donor for an intestinal transplant. Both conserved end residues are part of each CDR3. D genes are given only for firm matches. For some rows the clone size is stated as once, few or many, or as a class when expanded; others skip it.

>TRBJ2-7|-|TRBD2|TRBV28
CASSGLAGGRSYEQYF
TGTGCCAGTTCGGGACTAGCGGGTGGGAGATCCTACGAGCAGTACTTC
>TRBJ2-7|-|TRBD1|TRBV28
CASSLWTEGAAEQYF
TGTGCCAGCAGTTTATGGACTGAGGGGGCGGCTGAGCAGTACTTC
>TRBJ1-2|-|TRBD1|TRBV27
CASSPRTGFGYTF
TGTGCCAGCAGTCCGCGGACAGGGTTTGGCTACACCTTC
>TRBJ2-1|-|TRBD2|TRBV18
CASSSSGTSINEQFF
TGTGCCAGCTCATCGTCCGGGACTAGCATCAATGAGCAGTTCTTC
>TRBJ2-1|-|-|TRBV5-4
CASSLGGSLVGDEQFF
TGTGCCAGCAGCTTGGGCGGGTCTCTAGTGGGCGATGAGCAGTTCTTC
>TRBJ2-1|once|TRBD2|TRBV11-2
CASSLDRRTSGVWAGNEQFF
TGTGCCAGCAGCTTAGATCGGCGCACTAGCGGGGTCTGGGCGGGCAATGAGCAGTTCTTC
>TRBJ2-5|few|-|TRBV29-1
CSAVGETQYF
TGCAGCGCTGTGGGCGAGACCCAGTACTTC
>TRBJ2-7|-|-|TRBV5-1
CASSLSGGEQYF
TGCGCCAGCAGCTTGTCAGGGGGGGAGCAGTACTTC
>TRBJ1-2|-|-|TRBV9
CASSVEARTNYGYTF
TGTGCCAGCAGCGTAGAGGCTAGGACAAACTATGGCTACACCTTC
>TRBJ2-7|-|TRBD2|TRBV9
CASSQGLAGSVGEQYF
TGTGCCAGCAGCCAGGGACTAGCGGGATCGGTGGGTGAGCAGTACTTC
>TRBJ2-1|-|-|TRBV11-3
CASSFDYYNEQFF
TGTGCCAGCAGCTTTGACTACTACAATGAGCAGTTCTTC
>TRBJ1-2|-|-|TRBV6-1
CASSDAGGDYGYTF
TGTGCCAGCAGTGATGCGGGAGGCGACTATGGCTACACCTTC
>TRBJ2-1|-|TRBD1|TRBV5-6
CASSYPGTGRNNEQFF
TGTGCCAGCAGCTACCCCGGGACAGGGAGGAACAATGAGCAGTTCTTC
>TRBJ1-2|few|-|TRBV27
CASSSMRFYGYTF
TGTGCCAGCTCGTCGATGAGGTTCTATGGCTACACCTTC
>TRBJ2-7|-|-|TRBV4-3
CASSQRTSSYEQYF
TGCGCCAGCAGCCAACGGACAAGCTCCTACGAGCAGTACTTC
>TRBJ1-1|-|TRBD1|TRBV2
CASSRDRGNTEAFF
TGTGCCAGCAGTCGGGACAGGGGTAACACTGAAGCTTTCTTT
>TRBJ1-2|-|-|TRBV19
CASSMGGYGYTF
TGTGCCAGTAGTATGGGGGGGTATGGCTACACCTTC
>TRBJ2-1|-|TRBD2|TRBV4-3
CASSQVRGLAGGNEQFF
TGCGCCAGCAGCCAAGTCCGAGGACTAGCGGGGGGGAATGAGCAGTTCTTC
>TRBJ1-1|-|-|TRBV19
CASRLGGIMNTEAFF
TGTGCCAGCCGCCTCGGGGGTATCATGAACACTGAAGCTTTCTTT
>TRBJ2-7|-|TRBD1|TRBV4-1
CASSPTPGTGYEQYF
TGCGCCAGCAGCCCAACCCCCGGGACAGGCTACGAGCAGTACTTC
>TRBJ1-2|-|-|TRBV6-6
CASSYDFYGYTF
TGTGCCAGCAGTTACGACTTCTATGGCTACACCTTC
>TRBJ1-2|-|-|TRBV16
CASSPGGYGYTF
TGTGCCAGCAGCCCCGGGGGCTATGGCTACACCTTC
>TRBJ1-6|-|TRBD1|TRBV30
CAADRGPSPLHF
TGTGCCGCGGACAGGGGTCCTTCACCCCTCCACTTT
>TRBJ2-1|-|TRBD2|TRBV5-1
CASSLGRGYSYNEQFF
TGCGCCAGCAGCTTGGGGCGGGGGTACTCCTACAATGAGCAGTTCTTC
>TRBJ2-5|-|TRBD1|TRBV7-3
CASGQGNQETQYF
TGTGCCAGCGGACAGGGTAACCAAGAGACCCAGTACTTC
>TRBJ1-1|-|-|TRBV6-5
CASSYFAPRDTEAFF
TGTGCCAGCAGTTACTTTGCCCCGCGGGACACTGAAGCTTTCTTT
>TRBJ2-1|-|TRBD2|TRBV9
CASSARLALYNEQFF
TGTGCCAGCAGCGCCCGACTAGCCCTTTACAATGAGCAGTTCTTC
>TRBJ2-3|-|-|TRBV19
CASSRTATGRSGVDTQYF
TGTGCCAGTAGTAGAACCGCGACAGGACGTTCCGGGGTAGATACGCAGTATTTT
>TRBJ1-2|-|TRBD1|TRBV9
CASTTIGTGDGYTF
TGTGCCAGCACAACAATCGGGACAGGGGACGGCTACACCTTC
>TRBJ2-3|-|TRBD1|TRBV10-2
CASSLQGSSTDTQYF
TGCGCCAGCAGCTTACAGGGGAGTAGCACAGATACGCAGTATTTT
>TRBJ2-3|-|TRBD2|TRBV14
CASSQSGGTQYF
TGTGCCAGCAGCCAATCGGGGGGAACGCAGTATTTT
>TRBJ2-3|-|-|TRBV7-9
CASSLAGRTDTQYF
TGTGCCAGCAGCTTAGCGGGGAGGACAGATACGCAGTATTTT
>TRBJ2-7|-|TRBD2|TRBV7-2
CASSFSGSLSYEQYF
TGTGCCAGCAGCTTCAGCGGGAGCCTCTCCTACGAGCAGTACTTC